One sample yielded the 4 T cell receptor beta chains listed below, sequenced in a study of cytomegalovirus exposure and HLA in healthy donors (dated by TCRdb to about 2017). The protocol used for the library was the immunoSEQ multiplex PCR assay. The multiplex PCR relied on a mix of 60 forward primers for TCR Vbeta segments and 13 reverse primers for TCR Jbeta segments. TCRdb took over this immuneACCESS table, retaining in-frame rearrangements with V and J assigned. Such tables are incomplete; in checked studies, under half of the missing clones stem from an unresolved V gene, and the remainder is unexplained. Here the sample has roughly 50,000 clones; under 90% occur a single time. The ten largest clones take up approximately 3% of the sample. Specimen: PBMCs. These receptors all stem from a woman aged 18-29 years in good health and CMV-seronegative.

The chain couples TRBV27 to TRBJ2-3; 10 positions match TRBD2. Per germline, CDR1 MNHEY and CDR2 SMNVEV (reference sequence). The CDR3 totals 19 residues. V lost 4 bases to trimming and J lost 8 bases; unmatched junction nucleotides: 21. The CDR3 here is CASSSKKTGFASGRGTQYF. The DNA for the CDR3 is TGTGCCAGCAGTTCCAAAAAAACAGGGTTTGCTAGCGGGAGAGGTACGCAGTATTTT.

V and J are TRBV6-1 and TRBJ1-1; TRBD1 agrees at 7 bases. Germline lookup yields CDR1 MNHNS and CDR2 SASEGT. There are 14 residues in the CDR3. Trimming at V came to 5 bases and at J to 3 bases, leaving 6 bases not matched to a gene. CDR3 in amino acids: CASSTGDSYTEAFF. CDR3 sequence (DNA): TGTGCCAGCAGTACCGGGGACAGCTACACTGAAGCTTTCTTT.

V usage is TRBV27 and J usage is TRBJ2-3; tentatively, D is TRBD2 (5 bases). The CDR3 spans 12 residues. Germline V gives CDR1 MNHEY, CDR2 SMNVEV (reference sequence). The CDR3 sequence: CASAEVADTQYF. The CDR3 DNA is TGTGCTAGCGCCGAGGTTGCAGATACGCAGTATTTT.

The rearrangement links TRBV28 to TRBJ2-1, with 7 nucleotides matching TRBD2. There are 15 residues in the CDR3. The V and J ends lost 5 bases and 9 bases, in that order; junction bases with no gene match: 13. The germline V gene has CDR1 MDHEN and CDR2 SYDVKM. CDR3 in amino acids: CASSARREPAGEQFF. Here the CDR3 DNA reads TGTGCCAGCAGTGCCCGGCGGGAGCCGGCGGGTGAGCAGTTCTTC.